The clone carrying this T cell receptor beta chain showed up many times. In TCRdb, the PCR reads were re-called with MiXCR into one record per CDR3 protein. The sample contains some 84,000 distinct CDR3 sequences, about half of which appear only once. V was clipped by 0 bases and J by 6 bases; unmatched bases: 1. Germline-derived CDR1 and CDR2 are LNHNV and YYDKDF (reference sequence). The CDR3 totals 13 residues. The sample originates from a study of CDR3 diversity in severe acne. Material: blood. The V call is TRBV15, the J call TRBJ1-1, with 7 bases that match TRBD1. The sequence derives from a male donor in good health, serving as a control. In DNA, the CDR3 is TGTGCCACCAGCAGAGATCAGGGGGCTGAAGCTTTCTTT. It codes for CATSRDQGAEAFF.